One sample yielded the 30 T cell receptor beta chains listed below, sequenced in a study of cytomegalovirus exposure and HLA in healthy donors. 13 Jbeta primers and 60 Vbeta primers were used for the PCR. The table came from immunoSEQ multiplex PCR; TCRdb's copy has only in-frame clones and leaves some out. The sample carries about 110,000 clones, about 61% recorded once. Sequenced sample: PBMCs. Receptor source: a man aged 18 to 30 in good health and CMV-seropositive.

The CDR3 sequence: CASSFGAGSGNTIYF. The CDR3 DNA reads TGTGCCAGCAGCTTCGGAGCAGGGTCTGGAAACACCATATATTTT. J is TRBJ1-3 and V is TRBV5-4; possible D gene TRBD1, 5 bases. The CDR3 loop spans 15 amino acids. Trimming removed 2 bases from V and 1 base from J, with 10 bases in between. The germline V gene encodes CDR1 SGHNT and CDR2 YYREEE (reference sequence).

The chain couples TRBV7-9 to TRBJ1-4, with 7 bases matching TRBD1. The germline V gene has CDR1 SEHNR and CDR2 FQNEAQ (reference sequence). J was trimmed by 5 bases and V by 4 bases; bases with no gene match: 10. The CDR3 spans 16 residues. CDR3: CASSSRGDRPNEKLFF. DNA of the CDR3: TGTGCCAGCAGCTCTAGGGGGGACAGACCGAATGAAAAACTGTTTTTT.

V usage is TRBV19 and J usage is TRBJ2-1, with D perhaps TRBD2 (5 bases). Germline CDR1 LNHDA, CDR2 SQIVND (reference sequence). Trimming took off 2 bases at V and 10 bases at J, with 15 bases between the two ends. The CDR3 is 14 amino acids. CDR3: CASSIPPQWREQFF. As DNA, the CDR3 is TGTGCCAGTAGTATACCTCCTCAATGGAGGGAGCAGTTCTTC.

The chain joins TRBV7-9 to TRBJ1-1, with 9 positions matching TRBD1. This CDR3 contains 15 residues. Germline CDR1 reads SEHNR; CDR2 reads FQNEAQ (reference sequence). After removal of 2 bases from V and 5 bases from J, the junction contained 6 bases not matched to a gene. The CDR3 is CASSLISGTGTEAFF. The CDR3 DNA is TGTGCCAGCAGCTTAATATCGGGGACAGGGACTGAAGCTTTCTTT.

The chain joins TRBV9 to TRBJ1-4; D may be TRBD1 (6 bases). Germline values: CDR1 SGDLS, CDR2 YYNGEE. The CDR3 has 16 residues. V lost 2 bases to trimming and J lost 4 bases, with 15 bases between them. CDR3 loop: CASSVRLGGHNEKLFF. CDR3 sequence (DNA): TGTGCCAGCAGCGTCCGGTTGGGGGGGCATAATGAAAAACTGTTTTTT.

In its sample, this clone was seen a few times. V and J are TRBV19 and TRBJ1-5, with a weak D call TRBD1 (5 bases). V lost 11 bases to trimming and J lost 3 bases, with 11 bases between them. The CDR3 is 12 residues long. The V gene's germline CDR1 is LNHDA and CDR2 SQIVND (reference sequence). The CDR3 region is CASQGHNQPQHF. CDR3 in DNA: TGTGCCTCCCAGGGTCACAATCAGCCCCAGCATTTT.

V usage is TRBV11-2 and J usage is TRBJ1-2; D perhaps matches TRBD1 (6 bases). V gave up 5 bases and J gave up 1 base, with 23 bases separating them. This CDR3 is 18 amino acids long. The germline V gene has CDR1 SGHAT and CDR2 FQNNGV. As DNA, the CDR3 is TGTGCCAGCAGCCACTATAGGGGGAGTTACAGGGATAACTATGGCTACACCTTC. Residues: CASSHYRGSYRDNYGYTF.

This chain uses TRBV7-9 with TRBJ2-2; TRBD1 matches 8 bases. CDR3 length equals 16 residues. With V trimmed by 5 bases and J by 3 bases, 8 bases remained unmatched. In germline, CDR1 is SEHNR, CDR2 FQNEAQ (reference sequence). The CDR3 DNA follows: TGTGCCAGCAGCCTGCGGACAGGGTCGGACACCGGGGAGCTGTTTTTT. It yields the protein CASSLRTGSDTGELFF.

The chain carries TRBV7-2 and TRBJ2-5, with D tentatively TRBD1 (6 bases). This CDR3 spans 12 amino acids. The V end lost 5 bases, the J end lost 9 bases, and 13 bases lay between the germline ends. From germline, CDR1 is SGHTA and CDR2 FQGNSA. The CDR3 DNA is TGTGCCAGCAGCGGGACAAGGCTGGCCCAGTACTTC. Translation: CASSGTRLAQYF.

The genes are TRBV6-5 and TRBJ2-7; TRBD1 matches at 8 bases. Germline V lookup: CDR1 MNHEY, CDR2 SVGAGI. The V and J ends lost 5 bases and 3 bases, in that order; junction bases with no gene match: 6. CDR3 size: 14 residues. The CDR3 region has the DNA TGTGCCAGCAGTGCACGACAGGGGCGCTACGAGCAGTACTTC. It specifies CASSARQGRYEQYF.

This sequence joins TRBV5-6 and TRBJ1-2; D is perhaps TRBD1 (5 bases). The germline V gene has CDR1 SGHDT and CDR2 YYEEEE. This CDR3 region has 12 residues. Deletions cut 3 bases from V and 8 bases from J, with 11 bases between. Here the CDR3 reads CASSYGTGGYTF. The CDR3 DNA reads TGTGCCAGCAGCTATGGGACTGGGGGCTACACCTTC.

This clone turned up a few times. The V call is TRBV19, the J call TRBJ1-6, with D unclear. Germline V gene data show CDR1 as LNHDA and CDR2 as SQIVND (reference sequence). The V end was cut by 6 bases, the J end by 0 bases, with 9 bases between. There are 15 residues in the CDR3. The DNA for the CDR3 is TGTGCCAGTAGCAGGTCGCGCTCCTATAATTCACCCCTCCACTTT. The encoded protein is CASSRSRSYNSPLHF.

The rearrangement uses TRBV5-1 and TRBJ2-5; D may be TRBD1 (5 bases). Trimming cost V 0 bases and J 4 bases, with 7 bases left between them. Germline CDR1 reads SGHRS; CDR2 reads YFSETQ. This CDR3 has 13 residues. This CDR3 is CASSLAGSETQYF. In nucleotides, the CDR3 is TGCGCCAGCAGCTTGGCAGGGTCAGAGACCCAGTACTTC. Filled out from reference TRBV5-1 and TRBJ2-5, the complete variable domain reads KAGVTQTPRYLIKTRGQQVTLSCSPISGHRSVSWYQQTPGQGLQFLFEYFSETQRNKGNFPGRFSGRQFSNSRSEMNVSTLELGDSALYLCASSLAGSETQYFGPGTRLLVL.

The chain couples TRBV6-1 to TRBJ2-7, with 14 bases fitting TRBD2. The CDR3 totals 16 residues. Germline CDR1 is MNHNS and CDR2 is SASEGT. This CDR3 reads CASSEGLAGGFYEQYV. The CDR3 nucleotides are TGTGCCAGTAGTGAAGGACTAGCGGGGGGTTTTTACGAGCAGTACGTC.

There are a few counts of this clone. V gene TRBV5-1 combines with J gene TRBJ2-2; no clear D gene. Germline CDR1 is SGHRS and CDR2 is YFSETQ. The V end was cut by 2 bases, the J end by 0 bases, with 20 bases between. This CDR3 contains 19 residues. Here the CDR3 reads CASSFLDLRLLANTGELFF. The CDR3 region has the DNA TGCGCCAGCAGCTTTTTAGACCTCCGACTGCTAGCGAACACCGGGGAGCTGTTTTTT.

This clone appeared a single time. The V call is TRBV6-1, the J call TRBJ2-7; 11 bases line up with TRBD2. Germline values: CDR1 MNHNS, CDR2 SASEGT. V was clipped by 1 base and J by 7 bases; unmatched bases: 6. CDR3 length: 15 residues. CDR3 residues: CASSEGLAGGWEQYF. The CDR3 DNA reads as TGTGCCAGCAGTGAAGGGCTAGCGGGGGGATGGGAGCAGTACTTC.

The gene calls are TRBV30 and TRBJ2-7; D ambiguous. The V and J ends lost 2 bases and 0 bases respectively, with 8 bases between them. Germline V lookup: CDR1 GTSNPN, CDR2 SVGIG (reference sequence). CDR3 length equals 13 residues. CDR3 in DNA: TGTGCCTGGAGTAGAGAGAGCTCCTACGAGCAGTACTTC. Amino acid sequence: CAWSRESSYEQYF. Full variable domain (outside the CDR3, taken from reference TRBV30 and TRBJ2-7): SQTIHQWPATLVQPVGSPLSLECTVEGTSNPNLYWYRQAAGRGLQLLFYSVGIGQISSEVPQNLSASRPQDRQFILSSKKLLLSDSGFYLCAWSRESSYEQYFGPGTRLTVT.

This chain's CDR3 is CASSFDGYRGKLFF. As DNA, the CDR3 is TGTGCCAGCAGCTTCGACGGCTATAGAGGCAAACTGTTTTTT. The chain joins TRBV7-9 to TRBJ1-4; D is uncertain. The CDR3 totals 14 residues. V was cut by 3 bases and J by 11 bases, with 16 bases left in between. In germline, CDR1 is SEHNR, CDR2 FQNEAQ (reference sequence).

The rearrangement uses TRBV5-1 and TRBJ1-2; D is ambiguous. There are 15 residues in the CDR3. The germline V gene encodes CDR1 SGHRS and CDR2 YFSETQ. V was shortened by 0 bases and J by 10 bases, with 19 bases between the two germline ends. The CDR3 is CASSLGIWEAGNYTF. The CDR3 DNA sequence: TGCGCCAGCAGCTTGGGGATCTGGGAGGCGGGGAACTACACCTTC.

This rearrangement joins TRBV11-3 to TRBJ2-3, with 7 positions matching TRBD2. Germline CDR1 and CDR2: SGHNT and YENEEA. This CDR3 has 16 residues. With 1 base clipped from V and 2 bases from J, the junction kept 6 bases outside the gene matches. The CDR3 nucleotides are TGTGCCAGCAGCTTAGGACTAGCCCTTCACACAGATACGCAGTATTTT. It yields the protein CASSLGLALHTDTQYF.

The chain carries TRBV19 and TRBJ1-3, with TRBD1 identical over 8 bases. The CDR3 totals 14 residues. Looked up from germline, CDR1 is LNHDA and CDR2 is SQIVND (reference sequence). After removal of 6 bases from V and 2 bases from J, the junction contained 3 bases not matched to a gene. CDR3 in amino acids: CASSDRGAGNTIYF. CDR3 nucleotides: TGTGCCAGTAGCGACAGGGGCGCTGGAAACACCATATATTTT.

This chain joins TRBV6-5 and TRBJ1-5; no definite D call. CDR3 length: 13 residues. V was cut by 8 bases and J by 1 base, with 9 bases left in between. Germline-derived CDR1 and CDR2 are MNHEY and SVGAGI. In nucleotides, the CDR3 is TGTGCCAGCTACGGTTACAGCAATCAGCCCCAGCATTTT. This translates into CASYGYSNQPQHF.

The chain links TRBV4-1 to TRBJ1-6, with TRBD1 matching 7 bases. This CDR3 has 17 residues. The germline V gene has CDR1 MGHRA and CDR2 YSYEKL. V shed 3 bases and J 6 bases; nucleotides not matched to a gene: 11. The chain's CDR3 is CASSQPERDRANSPLHF. Written as DNA, the CDR3 is TGCGCCAGCAGCCAGCCCGAGCGAGACAGGGCTAATTCACCCCTCCACTTT.

V is TRBV7-9 and J is TRBJ1-3; D remains unclear. V lost 4 bases and J lost 0, with 7 bases in between. CDR1 and CDR2 (germline): SEHNR, FQNEAQ (reference sequence). The CDR3 is made up of 14 amino acids. This CDR3 reads CASSWSSSGNTIYF. CDR3 DNA: TGTGCCAGCAGCTGGAGCAGCTCTGGAAACACCATATATTTT.

This clone was seen a handful of times. The DNA of the CDR3 is TGCGCCAGCAGTGAACCTTCGCAGGAAGAAGCTTTCTTT. This translates into CASSEPSQEEAFF. The chain uses TRBV10-1 and TRBJ1-1; D is ambiguous. This CDR3 spans 13 amino acids. V dropped 3 bases and J dropped 8 bases, with 13 bases sitting between them. The germline CDR1 and CDR2 sequences are WNHNN and SYGVQD (reference sequence).

V and J are TRBV6-1 and TRBJ2-4; TRBD2 might be the D (6 bases). The germline CDR1 and CDR2 sequences are MNHNS and SASEGT. The CDR3 runs to 16 residues. Trimming took 4 bases from V and 2 from J, leaving 15 bases between them. The CDR3 nucleotides are TGTGCCAGCAGTGGGGCGGGGTTTGGTACCAAAAACATTCAGTACTTC. Protein: CASSGAGFGTKNIQYF.

This clone was seen once. The chain recombines TRBV6-1 with TRBJ2-7; 11 bases are shared with TRBD1. Looked up from germline, CDR1 is MNHNS and CDR2 is SASEGT. The V and J ends lost 10 bases and 2 bases, in that order; junction bases with no gene match: 4. The CDR3 is made up of 13 amino acids. The CDR3 loop is CATPGQGAYEQYF. In DNA form, the CDR3 reads TGTGCCACCCCGGGACAGGGGGCCTACGAGCAGTACTTC.

CDR3 protein: CASSGTGTSASTPSHEQFF. CDR3 in DNA: TGTGCCAGCAGTGGAACCGGGACTAGCGCCTCAACCCCTTCCCATGAGCAGTTCTTC. The chain carries TRBV2 and TRBJ2-1; TRBD2 matches 10 bases. V was pared by 4 bases and J by 8 bases, with 20 bases of the junction left unmatched. CDR1 is SNHLY, CDR2 FYNNEI, per germline. This CDR3 region has 19 residues.

This clone has just a few counts. V usage is TRBV6-6 and J usage is TRBJ2-7, with 10 bases that match TRBD1. Trimming cost V 6 bases and J 5 bases; bases outside gene matches: 7. The CDR3 length is 14 residues. Germline V gene lookup returns CDR1 MNHNY and CDR2 SVGAGI (reference sequence). The DNA for the CDR3 is TGTGCCAGCAGCTACAGACAGGGGGCGGACGAGCAGTACTTC. It translates to CASSYRQGADEQYF.

This clone has more than one count but fewer than ten. The chain combines TRBV19 with TRBJ2-5, with D perhaps matching TRBD1 (7 bases). CDR1 and CDR2 (germline): LNHDA, SQIVND (reference sequence). The CDR3 runs 14 residues. V lost 7 bases and J 6 bases, leaving 18 bases between the germline ends. The CDR3 region has the DNA TGTGCCAGTAAGGGGGGACAGCAACCGCAGACCCAGTACTTC. It is translated as CASKGGQQPQTQYF.